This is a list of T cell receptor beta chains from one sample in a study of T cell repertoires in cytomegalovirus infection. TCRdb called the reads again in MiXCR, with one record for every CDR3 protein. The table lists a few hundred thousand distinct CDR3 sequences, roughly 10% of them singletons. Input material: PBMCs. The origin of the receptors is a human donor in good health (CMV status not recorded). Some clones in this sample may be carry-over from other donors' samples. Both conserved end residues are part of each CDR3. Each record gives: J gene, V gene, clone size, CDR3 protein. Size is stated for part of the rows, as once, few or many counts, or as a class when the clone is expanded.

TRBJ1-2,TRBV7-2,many,CASSLTGHGYTF
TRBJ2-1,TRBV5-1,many,CASSPISSGGREFF
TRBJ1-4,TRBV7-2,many,CASSRGQTGLKLFF
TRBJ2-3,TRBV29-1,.,CSVGNSAIAQYF
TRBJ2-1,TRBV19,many,CATLRHTGNPLYNEQFF
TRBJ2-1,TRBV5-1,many,CASNPAGQGNEQFF
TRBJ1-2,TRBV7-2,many,CASSITGTGASNYGYTF
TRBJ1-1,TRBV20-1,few,CSARFTGRETFF
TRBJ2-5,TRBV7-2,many,CASSRERGRQETQYF
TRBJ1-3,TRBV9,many,CASSSDLRGSGNTIYF
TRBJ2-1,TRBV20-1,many,CSARKGSSYNEQFF
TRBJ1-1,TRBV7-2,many,CASKSDRFTEAFF
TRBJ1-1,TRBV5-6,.,CASSLVGDLNTEAFF
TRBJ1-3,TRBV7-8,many,CASSVRGIGNTIYF
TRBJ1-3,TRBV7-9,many,CASSRGTGVSGNTIYF
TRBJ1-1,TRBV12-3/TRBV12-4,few,CASTLQSGDTEAFF
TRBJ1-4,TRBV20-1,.,CSARTGGREKLFF
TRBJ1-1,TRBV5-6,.,CASSLKTRNRGAEAFF
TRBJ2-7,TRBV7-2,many,CASSLAGTSGSFPSTYEQYF
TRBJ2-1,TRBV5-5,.,CASSFPVKGNNEQFF
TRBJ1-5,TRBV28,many,CASSLRTANQPQHF
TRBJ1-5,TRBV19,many,CASSVTGQNQPQHF
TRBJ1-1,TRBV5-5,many,CASSSRTRADTEAFF
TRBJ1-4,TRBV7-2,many,CASSLGGTNEKLFF
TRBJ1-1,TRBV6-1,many,CATQDYTEAFF
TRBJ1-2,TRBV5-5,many,CASSSSGTGIYGYTF
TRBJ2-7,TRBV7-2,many,CASSLESGSLREQYF
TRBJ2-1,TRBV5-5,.,CASSSGRNEQFF
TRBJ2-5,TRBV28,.,CASREGLQETQYF
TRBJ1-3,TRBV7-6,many,CASSLGSGRTLAVNTIYF
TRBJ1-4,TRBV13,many,CASSSRSGTGLSTNEKLFF
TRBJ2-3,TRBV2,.,CASSDRYTQYF
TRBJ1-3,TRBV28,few,CASSNKQGSGNTIYF
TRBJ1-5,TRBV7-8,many,CASSRGTGQEPQHF
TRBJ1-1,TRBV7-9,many,CASRHRDRVDEAFF